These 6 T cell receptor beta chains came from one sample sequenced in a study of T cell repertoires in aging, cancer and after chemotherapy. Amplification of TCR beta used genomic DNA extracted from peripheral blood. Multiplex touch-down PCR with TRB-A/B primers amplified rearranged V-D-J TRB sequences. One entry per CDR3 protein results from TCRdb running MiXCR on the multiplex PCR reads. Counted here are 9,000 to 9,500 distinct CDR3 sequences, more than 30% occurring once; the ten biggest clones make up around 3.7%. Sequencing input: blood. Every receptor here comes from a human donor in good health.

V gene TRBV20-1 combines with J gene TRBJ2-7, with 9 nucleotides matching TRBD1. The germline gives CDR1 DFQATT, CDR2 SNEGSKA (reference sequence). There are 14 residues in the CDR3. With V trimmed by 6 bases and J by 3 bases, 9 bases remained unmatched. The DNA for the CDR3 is TGCAGTGCCCCTGGGGGGGACAGGGTCTACGAGCAGTACTTC. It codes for CSAPGGDRVYEQYF.

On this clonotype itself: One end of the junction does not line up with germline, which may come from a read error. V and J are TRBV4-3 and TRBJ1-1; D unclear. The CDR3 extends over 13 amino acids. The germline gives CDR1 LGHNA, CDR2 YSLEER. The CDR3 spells CASRCQANTEAFF. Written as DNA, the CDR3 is TGTGCCAGCAGGTGTCAGGCGAACACTGAAGCTTTCTTT.

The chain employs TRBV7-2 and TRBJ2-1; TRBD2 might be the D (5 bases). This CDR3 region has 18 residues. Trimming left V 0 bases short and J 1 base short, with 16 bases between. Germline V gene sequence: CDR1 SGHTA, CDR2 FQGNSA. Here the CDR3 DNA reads TGTGCCAGCAGCTTAGCTGGCTTGGGGAGTAGGTCCTACAATGAGCAGTTCTTC. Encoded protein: CASSLAGLGSRSYNEQFF.

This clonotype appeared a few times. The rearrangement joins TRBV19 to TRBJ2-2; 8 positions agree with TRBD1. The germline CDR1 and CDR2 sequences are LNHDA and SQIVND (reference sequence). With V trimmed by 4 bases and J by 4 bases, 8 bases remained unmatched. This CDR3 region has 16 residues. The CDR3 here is CASSTYRGSGTGELFF. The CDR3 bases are TGTGCCAGTAGTACCTACAGGGGGTCGGGCACCGGGGAGCTGTTTTTT.

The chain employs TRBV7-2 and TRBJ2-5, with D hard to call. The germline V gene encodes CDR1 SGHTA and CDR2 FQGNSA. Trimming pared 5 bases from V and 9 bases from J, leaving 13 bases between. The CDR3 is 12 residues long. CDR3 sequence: CASSPMSMAQYF. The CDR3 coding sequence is TGTGCCAGCAGCCCAATGAGCATGGCCCAGTACTTC.

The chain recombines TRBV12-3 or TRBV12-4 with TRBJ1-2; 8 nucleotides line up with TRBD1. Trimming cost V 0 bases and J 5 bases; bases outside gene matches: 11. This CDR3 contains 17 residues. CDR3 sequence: CASSLAFDRGKGYGYTF. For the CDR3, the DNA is TGTGCCAGCAGTTTAGCGTTCGACAGGGGTAAAGGATATGGCTACACCTTC.